These T cell receptor beta chains were read from a single sample in a study of cytomegalovirus exposure and HLA in healthy donors. Sequencing used immunoSEQ multiplex PCR; TCRdb keeps in-frame clones, though not all of them. The sample carries approximately 240,000 clones, around 80% recorded once. Sequences were obtained from PBMCs. These receptors all stem from a woman between 55 and 75 years old in good health and CMV-seropositive. Both conserved end residues are part of each CDR3. A D gene is named only where the DNA matches it firmly. Clone size appears in some rows only: once, few, many, or a class for an expanded clone.

v_call,d_call,j_call,clone_size,cdr3_length,cdr3_aa,cdr3_nt
TRBV30,TRBD2,TRBJ2-3,few,13,CAWGGLLKDTQYF,TGTGCCTGGGGGGGACTATTAAAAGATACGCAGTATTTT
TRBV27,TRBD1,TRBJ1-4,NA,15,CARPELGQATEKLFF,TGTGCCCGTCCGGAGCTGGGACAGGCCACAGAAAAACTGTTTTTT
TRBV27,TRBD2,TRBJ2-7,NA,16,CASSRDGLAGLYEQYF,TGTGCCAGCAGTCGCGATGGACTAGCGGGCCTCTACGAGCAGTACTTC
TRBV10-3,TRBD1,TRBJ1-4,few,13,CATSTGSDEKLFF,TGTGCCACCTCGACAGGGTCGGATGAAAAACTGTTTTTT
TRBV10-3,TRBD2,TRBJ2-3,NA,15,CAINMGLAGADTQYF,TGTGCCATCAACATGGGACTAGCGGGAGCAGATACGCAGTATTTT
TRBV5-1,NA,TRBJ2-7,NA,15,CASSLDPGTFYEQYF,TGCGCCAGCAGCTTGGACCCAGGAACCTTCTACGAGCAGTACTTC
TRBV5-4,NA,TRBJ1-2,NA,15,CASSLDRGSAYGYTF,TGTGCCAGCAGCTTGGACCGGGGGAGTGCCTATGGCTACACCTTC
TRBV4-3,NA,TRBJ2-6,few,16,CASSQEIGAGANVLTF,TGCGCCAGCAGCCAAGAGATCGGAGCTGGGGCCAACGTCCTGACTTTC
TRBV5-4,TRBD1,TRBJ1-2,few,13,CASSEGGDYGYTF,TGTGCCAGCAGCGAAGGGGGCGACTATGGCTACACCTTC
TRBV6-5,TRBD1,TRBJ2-7,NA,14,CASSRPGQSYEQYF,TGTGCCAGCAGTCGCCCGGGACAGTCCTACGAGCAGTACTTC
TRBV5-4,TRBD2,TRBJ2-2,NA,17,CASSLGRGGDTAGELFF,TGTGCCAGCAGCTTAGGGCGGGGGGGCGATACGGCCGGGGAGCTGTTTTTT
TRBV7-2,TRBD1,TRBJ1-6,NA,14,CASSLGQDNSPLHF,TGTGCCAGCAGCTTGGGACAGGATAATTCACCCCTCCACTTT
TRBV6-1,NA,TRBJ2-7,NA,13,CAIHRGQGSEQYF,TGTGCCATCCACCGTGGGCAGGGCTCCGAGCAGTACTTC
TRBV11-1,NA,TRBJ1-1,NA,14,CASTRTDGNTEAFF,TGTGCCAGCACGAGGACTGACGGGAACACTGAAGCTTTCTTT
TRBV6-1,TRBD2,TRBJ2-5,once,15,CASRLPGTSGSSQYF,TGTGCCAGCAGGCTACCCGGGACTAGCGGGAGTAGTCAGTACTTC
TRBV6-5,TRBD1,TRBJ1-4,NA,15,CASSYSRTGAEKLFF,TGTGCCAGCAGTTACTCCAGGACAGGGGCTGAAAAACTGTTTTTT
TRBV7-2,TRBD1,TRBJ2-7,NA,13,CASSYDRGREQYF,TGTGCCAGCAGCTACGACAGGGGTCGAGAGCAGTACTTC
TRBV19,NA,TRBJ1-6,NA,14,CASSILTGDSPLHF,TGTGCCAGTAGTATTTTGACAGGAGATTCACCCCTCCACTTT
TRBV30,TRBD2,TRBJ2-5,NA,13,CAWTFGGWETQYF,TGTGCCTGGACCTTCGGGGGGTGGGAGACCCAGTACTTC
TRBV5-1,TRBD2,TRBJ2-3,NA,17,CASSFIILAGGPDTQYF,TGCGCCAGCAGCTTTATCATCCTAGCGGGAGGCCCAGATACGCAGTATTTT
TRBV5-6,NA,TRBJ2-3,NA,15,CASRFGVPLTDTQYF,TGTGCCAGCAGGTTCGGGGTACCACTAACAGATACGCAGTATTTT
TRBV7-6,NA,TRBJ1-4,NA,15,CASSLQGSGEEKLFF,TGTGCCAGCAGCCTACAGGGATCAGGCGAGGAAAAACTGTTTTTT
TRBV5-4,NA,TRBJ2-7,few,12,CASSGRSYEQYF,TGTGCCAGCAGCGGCAGGTCCTACGAGCAGTACTTC
TRBV18,NA,TRBJ2-3,few,15,CASSPFGIGTDTQYF,TGTGCCAGCTCACCTTTCGGGATCGGCACAGATACGCAGTATTTT
TRBV7-2,NA,TRBJ1-1,NA,14,CASSLAAWRTEAFF,TGTGCCAGCAGCTTAGCGGCATGGAGGACTGAAGCTTTCTTT
TRBV5-6,TRBD1,TRBJ1-4,NA,15,CASSRRVTGGEKLFF,TGTGCCAGCAGCAGACGGGTGACAGGGGGAGAAAAACTGTTTTTT
TRBV5-1,NA,TRBJ2-7,once,13,CASSLAGGIEQYF,TGCGCCAGCAGCTTGGCCGGGGGAATCGAGCAGTACTTC
TRBV2,NA,TRBJ1-3,NA,14,CASSTGTWGNTIYF,TGTGCCAGCAGTACAGGGACGTGGGGAAACACCATATATTTT
TRBV28,TRBD1,TRBJ1-2,NA,14,CASTQGGTGNGYTF,TGTGCCAGCACCCAAGGGGGGACAGGGAACGGCTACACCTTC
TRBV7-2,TRBD2,TRBJ2-5,NA,15,CASSTNSGGQETQYF,TGTGCCAGCAGTACTAATAGCGGGGGTCAAGAGACCCAGTACTTC
TRBV4-3,TRBD1,TRBJ1-2,NA,17,CASSQAGQTNANYGYTF,TGCGCCAGCAGCCAAGCGGGACAGACTAACGCTAACTATGGCTACACCTTC
TRBV5-4,NA,TRBJ2-7,NA,14,CASSFPDSTYEQYF,TGTGCCAGCAGCTTCCCCGACAGCACCTACGAGCAGTACTTC
TRBV6-1,TRBD1,TRBJ2-7,once,13,CASSLGQATEQYF,TGTGCCAGCAGTTTAGGACAGGCGACCGAGCAGTACTTC
TRBV5-4,NA,TRBJ1-1,NA,15,CASSLGRQGRTEAFF,TGTGCCAGCAGCTTGGGAAGGCAGGGTCGGACTGAAGCTTTCTTT
TRBV19,NA,TRBJ2-7,NA,15,CASSIRQGGSYEQYF,TGTGCCAGTAGTATCCGGCAGGGGGGATCCTACGAGCAGTACTTC
TRBV28,NA,TRBJ1-2,NA,15,CASSLYYVGDTGYTF,TGTGCCAGCAGTTTATATTACGTAGGGGATACTGGCTACACCTTC
TRBV30,NA,TRBJ2-1,few,13,CAWSQFRGNEQFF,TGTGCCTGGAGTCAGTTCAGGGGCAATGAGCAGTTCTTC
TRBV7-2,TRBD2,TRBJ2-1,NA,14,CASSRSGADNEQFF,TGTGCCAGCAGCCGAAGCGGGGCGGACAATGAGCAGTTCTTC
TRBV5-1,TRBD2,TRBJ2-1,NA,20,CASSSYGTSGRTEPYNEQFF,TGCGCCAGCAGCTCCTACGGGACTAGCGGGAGGACGGAACCCTACAATGAGCAGTTCTTC